These 21 T cell receptor beta chains came from one sample sequenced in a study of CD8 T cells in ankylosing spondylitis. A single record per CDR3 protein comes from TCRdb applying MiXCR to the 5' RACE reads. The sample lists 250,000 or so distinct CDR3 sequences; approximately 24% were seen once. Specimen: blood, either unsorted or a sorted T cell fraction (not recorded which). These receptors were collected from a male donor with ankylosing spondylitis or in good health (not recorded which).

This clonotype was counted ten times or more. The chain links TRBV29-1 to TRBJ2-3; D unresolved. V was trimmed by 3 bases and J by 0 bases, leaving 10 bases between them. The length of the CDR3 is 14 residues. Per the germline V gene, CDR1 is SQVTM and CDR2 is ANQGSEA. The CDR3: CSVDGWSSTDTQYF. Written as DNA, the CDR3 is TGCAGCGTTGACGGCTGGTCTAGCACAGATACGCAGTATTTT.

This clonotype was observed many times. The chain has TRBV11-2 and TRBJ2-7; 8 bases are shared with TRBD2. The germline V gene encodes CDR1 SGHAT and CDR2 FQNNGV. The CDR3 spans 14 residues. V was clipped by 2 bases and J by 4 bases; unmatched bases: 4. The CDR3 sequence is CASSLLAGLYEQYF. CDR3 DNA sequence: TGTGCCAGCAGCTTATTAGCGGGGTTATACGAGCAGTACTTC.

The chain links TRBV20-1 to TRBJ1-2, with TRBD1 identical over 9 bases. This CDR3 has 13 amino acids. J was trimmed by 4 bases and V by 5 bases; bases with no gene match: 5. Per the germline V gene, CDR1 is DFQATT and CDR2 is SNEGSKA (reference sequence). The chain's CDR3 is CSAASDRGYGYTF. The CDR3 region has the DNA TGCAGTGCTGCGTCGGACAGGGGCTATGGCTACACCTTC.

V and J are TRBV6-2 or TRBV6-3 and TRBJ2-3, with 12 positions matching TRBD2. This CDR3 contains 15 residues. The V gene end was trimmed by 7 bases and the J gene end by 2 bases; junction bases not matched to a gene: 4. Germline V gene sequence: CDR1 MNHEY, CDR2 SVGEGT. This CDR3 is CASTGLAGTTDTQYF. The CDR3 DNA reads TGTGCCAGCACTGGACTAGCGGGGACCACAGATACGCAGTATTTT.

This clonotype has just one count. The V gene is TRBV4-2, the J gene TRBJ2-1, with D unclear. Germline values: CDR1 LGHNA, CDR2 YNFKEQ. The V end was cut by 0 bases, the J end by 10 bases, with 10 bases between. The CDR3 consists of 13 residues. The CDR3 reads CASSQDLVREQFF. The CDR3 DNA is TGTGCCAGCAGCCAAGATCTTGTGAGGGAGCAGTTCTTC.

This clonotype was counted only a few times. This chain joins TRBV12-3 or TRBV12-4 and TRBJ2-7; D tentatively fits TRBD1 or TRBD2 (7 bases each). Trimming pared 5 bases from V and 4 bases from J, leaving 12 bases between. This CDR3 has 13 residues. In nucleotides, the CDR3 is TGTGCCAGCAGTCAGGGGGGGCCGTACGAGCAGTACTTC. This codes for CASSQGGPYEQYF.

This clonotype was observed many times. The chain joins TRBV5-1 to TRBJ2-2; no clear D. The CDR3 covers 14 residues. Germline loops: CDR1 SGHRS, CDR2 YFSETQ. Trimming left V 6 bases short and J 2 bases short, with 11 bases between. The CDR3 coding sequence is TGCGCCAGCAAACTTAGTCCTAACACCGGGGAGCTGTTTTTT. This gives the protein CASKLSPNTGELFF.

There are many counts of this clonotype. Its ends do not fully match the called genes, so a read error is possible. The V call is TRBV7-3, the J call TRBJ2-1; D is unclear. Germline V gene sequence: CDR1 SGHTA, CDR2 FQGTGA. This CDR3 comprises 13 residues. The CDR3 region is CASSLSSNNEQFF. The DNA for the CDR3 is TGTGCCAGCAGCTTAAGCTCCAACAATGAGCAGTTCTTC.

The chain links TRBV6-1 to TRBJ1-5; the D is unclear. Trimming stripped 1 base from V and 6 bases from J, with 13 bases between. This CDR3 comprises 15 residues. Germline V gene sequence: CDR1 MNHNS, CDR2 SASEGT. The CDR3: CASSEVLGDGQPQHF. The CDR3 DNA reads as TGTGCCAGCAGTGAAGTCTTAGGCGACGGTCAGCCCCAGCATTTT.

The rearrangement links TRBV6-5 to TRBJ2-1; no clear D gene. This CDR3 is built from 13 residues. In germline, CDR1 is MNHEY, CDR2 SVGAGI. V was cut by 0 bases and J by 5 bases, with 5 bases left in between. CDR3 sequence (DNA): TGTGCCAGCAGTTACTCCTCGGACAATGAGCAGTTCTTC. This gives the protein CASSYSSDNEQFF.

This clonotype was found a few times. V is TRBV20-1 and J is TRBJ2-7; D remains unclear. The V end was cut by 3 bases, the J end by 6 bases, with 12 bases between. In germline, CDR1 is DFQATT, CDR2 SNEGSKA (reference sequence). The CDR3 is 12 residues long. The CDR3 DNA reads TGCAGTGCTAGGGTCCCCAACACCGAGCAGTACTTC. Its protein product is CSARVPNTEQYF.

The rearrangement links TRBV7-6 to TRBJ1-1; D perhaps matches TRBD1 (5 bases). The germline V and J ends were trimmed by 3 bases and 0 bases, with 8 bases remaining between them. CDR1 is SGHVS, CDR2 FNYEAQ, per germline. The CDR3 has 14 amino acids. The CDR3: CASSFRAVNTEAFF. The DNA of the CDR3 is TGTGCCAGCAGCTTCAGGGCGGTGAACACTGAAGCTTTCTTT.

This clonotype appeared a few times. The chain carries TRBV5-1 and TRBJ2-2; D could derive from TRBD1 or TRBD2 (5 bases each). With 1 base removed from V and 2 bases from J, the gap between germline ends came to 12 bases. Per the germline V gene, CDR1 is SGHRS and CDR2 is YFSETQ. CDR3 size: 16 residues. The CDR3 nucleotides read TGCGCCAGCAGCTTGCCTAACAGGACTAACACCGGGGAGCTGTTTTTT. This codes for CASSLPNRTNTGELFF.

In this sample, this clonotype turned up a few times. The gene calls are TRBV20-1 and TRBJ2-3, with 7 bases matching TRBD2. In germline, CDR1 is DFQATT, CDR2 SNEGSKA (reference sequence). The junction had 8 bases not matched to a gene; V was cut back by 5 bases and J by 0 bases. The CDR3 is 15 residues long. The CDR3 sequence is CSAPLGGGSTDTQYF. CDR3 nucleotides: TGCAGTGCTCCTCTGGGGGGGGGGAGCACAGATACGCAGTATTTT.

The rearrangement joins TRBV12-3 or TRBV12-4 to TRBJ1-1; D unclear. This CDR3 is built from 12 residues. Deletions cut 2 bases from V and 3 bases from J, with 4 bases between. This CDR3 reads CASSLLDTEAFF. The CDR3 DNA reads as TGTGCCAGCAGTTTATTGGACACTGAAGCTTTCTTT.

The genes are TRBV20-1 and TRBJ2-7; 11 nucleotides agree with TRBD1. Per the germline V gene, CDR1 is DFQATT and CDR2 is SNEGSKA (reference sequence). The CDR3 covers 14 residues. Losses at the gene ends were 5 bases for V and 0 bases for J; bases not matched to a gene: 3. The chain's CDR3 is CSASGQGGSYEQYF. CDR3 nucleotides: TGCAGTGCTTCGGGACAGGGGGGCTCCTACGAGCAGTACTTC.

This clonotype was seen more than once but under ten times. CDR3 DNA: TGTGCCAGCAGTGGCACCTCGGGTCACGCGTATTTT. Its protein product is CASSGTSGHAYF. The chain joins TRBV12-3 or TRBV12-4 to TRBJ2-3; D is undetermined. The CDR3 is made up of 12 amino acids. Trimming removed 5 bases at V and 14 bases at J, with 17 bases between.

The chain links TRBV5-1 to TRBJ2-1; TRBD1 matches 9 bases. Germline values: CDR1 SGHRS, CDR2 YFSETQ. The CDR3 totals 14 residues. V trimming: 7 bases; J trimming: 1 base; junction bases outside the gene matches: 3. The CDR3 region has the DNA TGCGCCAGCGCGACAGGGGGGTCCTACAATGAGCAGTTCTTC. Protein: CASATGGSYNEQFF.

This clonotype has only a few counts. CDR3 amino acids: CAISGSTGANYGYTF. The CDR3 DNA sequence: TGTGCCATCAGTGGTTCGACAGGAGCTAACTATGGCTACACCTTC. The chain has TRBV10-3 and TRBJ1-2; TRBD1 is a possible D gene (6 bases). Germline assignment: CDR1 ENHRY and CDR2 SYGVKD. The CDR3 totals 15 residues. V was shortened by 4 bases and J by 0 bases, with 12 bases between the two germline ends.

In its sample, this clonotype was seen many times. V and J are TRBV20-1 and TRBJ1-1; weak D call: TRBD1 (5 bases). Trimming cost V 1 base and J 1 base, with 10 bases left between them. The germline gives CDR1 DFQATT, CDR2 SNEGSKA (reference sequence). The CDR3 runs 14 residues. DNA of the CDR3: TGCAGTGCTAGAGGGGACCCAACGAACACTGAAGCTTTCTTT. It codes for CSARGDPTNTEAFF.

A single count supports this clonotype. CDR3 in amino acids: CAWSHQVPGLAGGYTDTQYF. For the CDR3, the DNA is TGTGCCTGGAGTCACCAGGTACCGGGACTAGCGGGGGGTTACACAGATACGCAGTATTTT. The V gene is TRBV30, the J gene TRBJ2-3, with 15 bases identical to TRBD2. This CDR3 is built from 20 residues. Germline V gene sequence: CDR1 GTSNPN, CDR2 SVGIG (reference sequence). J lost 2 bases, V lost 2 bases, and 14 bases had no gene match.